This TCR beta chain came from a study of cytomegalovirus exposure and HLA in healthy donors. In germline, CDR1 is SGHTA, CDR2 FQGNSA. The CDR3 has 12 residues. Trimming shortened V by 4 bases and J by 11 bases, and 13 bases separated the two germline ends. Use of 60 Vbeta and 13 Jbeta primers characterized the PCR. Clones were read by immunoSEQ multiplex PCR, and TCRdb kept only the in-frame ones, dropping some. The data contain about 82,000 clones, approximately 69% of them singletons. The receptor was derived from a man between 35 and 55 years old in good health and CMV-seropositive. The chain combines TRBV7-2 with TRBJ2-3; perhaps TRBD1 as D (5 bases). What was sequenced was PBMCs. CDR3 coding DNA: TGTGCCAGCAGCTCCACAGGTGTCGAGCAGTATTTT. Protein: CASSSTGVEQYF.